A few counts support the clone carrying this TCR beta chain. Its antigen is unknown. A second PCR, run for about 7 to 11 cycles, used a sample-barcoded 5' primer plus a J-beta primer mix. Each CDR3 protein is one row after TCRdb ran MiXCR on the 5' RACE reads. The top ten clones hold about 4% of a sample with 1.5 million or so distinct CDR3 sequences, under 55% of them seen once. These data originate in a study of blood T cells in healthy people across ages. The CDR3 extends over 15 amino acids. Trimming cost V 0 bases and J 4 bases, with 12 bases left between them. CDR1 is MNHEY and CDR2 is SVGAGI in the germline V gene. The study, taken as a whole, reports: Diversity estimated from one million T cells was considered an underestimate. In older individuals, TCR beta diversity per million T cells was lower, falling roughly linearly with age. Both higher diversity and more naive CD4+ cells marked long-lived donors when set against aged donors.

V and J are TRBV6-5 and TRBJ2-5; D call uncertain. The TCR originated in a woman under 30 in good health. The sequenced sample consisted of blood. The CDR3 nucleotides read TGTGCCAGCAGTTACTCGAATATCTGGCGAGAGACCCAGTACTTC. Translating it yields CASSYSNIWRETQYF.